This record covers a single TCR beta chain. Its antigen remains unidentified. No base quality information exists; no much larger clone differs at one position. Patients chosen for sequencing had shown expansion of CD8+CD57+ cells by flow cytometry. All patients had severe acquired aplastic anemia diagnosed by International Study of Aplastic Anemia and Agranulocytosis and Camitta criteria. No therapy had been received by the patients at the time of blood sampling. In this study, sorted CD4+ and CD8+ T cells from the blood of healthy subjects and of severe aplastic anemia patients had their TCR repertoires deep-sequenced. Patients were enrolled under clinicaltrials.gov protocols 00001620, 01623167, 00001397, 00071045, 00081523 and 00961064 in the USA. Ficoll-Paque density gradient centrifugation was used to isolate peripheral blood mononuclear cells. Before DNA extraction, CD4+ and CD8+ T cells were sorted with FACS or magnetic beads.

These data are taken from a study of CD8+CD57+ T cells in acquired aplastic anemia (dated by TCRdb to between 2018 and 2020). Regarding the study in general: Extracted DNA from sorted CD4+ and CD8+ cells averaged around 3.2 ug, ranging from about 0.19 to 30 ug. CD8+CD57+ expansion was defined as frequency above the mean frequency observed in healthy subjects.

Sequences DFQATT (CDR1) and SNEGSKA (CDR2) are obtained from the germline V gene (reference sequence). The CDR3 runs 13 residues from the cysteine to the phenylalanine. Only the CDR3 DNA stays, 39 bases, in frame from base 1. Broader findings and caveats from the paper: Between patients and healthy controls, no significant difference in CD8+ Simpson's diversity was found (P=0.060). About 30 CD8+ CDR3 sequences were found to be shared between patients and controls, but these sequences appeared to be highly expressed in patients and within the immunodominant clones of the patients.

Genomic DNA was used as template for profiling of TCR beta VDJ combinations and CDR3 sequences. TCR repertoire sequencing was run on an Illumina HiSeq 2000. Under the source paper's analysis protocol: TRBV/TRBJ rearrangement plots, CDR3 size and DJ length profiles, and Simpson's diversity index were used to assess repertoires. The most abundant DNA sequence in the deep sequencing data was taken as the immunodominant clone. CDR3 amino acid sequences were checked for sharing across subjects and were also compared against the VDJdb database and published repertoires. TCRdb trimmed the raw reads at Q25, called clones with MiXCR and kept productive beta chains. Duplicate CDR3 protein sequences are folded into a single record with the most common DNA and genes. The V and J calls and clone size are TCRdb's, not the authors'. For this sample the table gives about 200,000 distinct CDR3 sequences, of which roughly 50% were detected only once. The top ten hold nearly 20% of the sample.

This TCR came from a human donor with aplastic anemia. The sequenced sample was sorted CD4+, CD8+, or CD8+CD57+ T cells (not recorded which) from PBMCs. The sequence links TRBV20-1 to TRBJ1-5, and 8 bases in between align with TRBD1. The sequenced DNA: TGCGCAGGACAGGGTTATAGCAATCAGCCCCAGCATTTT. This translates into CAGQGYSNQPQHF.